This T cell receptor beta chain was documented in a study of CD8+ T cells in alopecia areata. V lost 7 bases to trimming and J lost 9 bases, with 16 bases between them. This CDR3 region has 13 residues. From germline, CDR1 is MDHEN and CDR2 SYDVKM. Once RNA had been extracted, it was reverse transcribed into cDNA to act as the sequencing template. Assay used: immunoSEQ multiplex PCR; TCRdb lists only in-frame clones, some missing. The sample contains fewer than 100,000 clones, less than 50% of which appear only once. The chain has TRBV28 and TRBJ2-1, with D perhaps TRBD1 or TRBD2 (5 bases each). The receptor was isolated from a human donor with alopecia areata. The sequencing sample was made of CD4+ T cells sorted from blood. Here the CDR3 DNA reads TGTGCCAGCACCTCGTTTCATGGGGGTGAGCAGTTCTTC. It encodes CASTSFHGGEQFF.